A selection of T cell receptor beta chains follows, all from one sample in a study of CD8 T cells in ankylosing spondylitis. Each CDR3 protein gets one entry after TCRdb re-called the 5' RACE reads with MiXCR. The sample yields 250,000 or so distinct CDR3 sequences, 15% to 20% seen once. The sequenced sample consisted of blood, either unsorted or a sorted T cell fraction (not recorded which). The receptors originated from a male donor with ankylosing spondylitis or in good health (not recorded which). Both conserved end residues are part of each CDR3. The D gene is left open where the match is weak. Clone size appears in some rows only: once, few, many, or a class for an expanded clone.

d_call	v_call	clone_size	j_call	cdr3_nt	cdr3_aa
TRBD1	TRBV7-8	-	TRBJ2-5	TGTGCCAGCAGCCCCTTAACAGGGGTTCAAGAGACCCAGTACTTC	CASSPLTGVQETQYF
-	TRBV20-1	-	TRBJ2-7	TGCAGTGCTACGGGGTATGTAATATCCTACGAGCAGTACTTC	CSATGYVISYEQYF
TRBD2	TRBV6-5	few	TRBJ2-1	TGTGCCAGCAGTTACTCGGAGGTAGGAGCGGGGTCCTACAATGAGCAGTTCTTC	CASSYSEVGAGSYNEQFF
-	TRBV18	-	TRBJ2-1	TGTGCCAGCTCACCCCTGGGCGCGGGGCTAAGCTCCTACAATGAGCAGTTCTTC	CASSPLGAGLSSYNEQFF
TRBD2	TRBV6-1	few	TRBJ2-3	TGTGCCAGCAGTGACCAGGGCGGGGGAACAGATACGCAGTATTTT	CASSDQGGGTDTQYF
TRBD2	TRBV12-3/TRBV12-4	few	TRBJ2-7	TGTGCCATCAGAACAGGGGGTTTAGCGGGAGGGCAGACTTACGAGCAGTACTTC	CAIRTGGLAGGQTYEQYF
-	TRBV7-2	-	TRBJ2-2	TGTGCCAGCAGCTTAGTGGGTGCGAACACCGGGGAGCTGTTTTTT	CASSLVGANTGELFF
-	TRBV7-2	many	TRBJ2-1	TGTGCCAGCAGCGTAGGGGTAAGCTCCTACAATGAGCAGTTCTTC	CASSVGVSSYNEQFF
-	TRBV18	many	TRBJ1-5	TGTGCCAGCTCGGCGGATTATGACTTAGCGGGCAATCAGCCCCAGCATTTT	CASSADYDLAGNQPQHF
TRBD1	TRBV10-3	few	TRBJ1-2	TGTGCCATCAGAGAATGGGACAGGGGGCCGAACTATGGCTACACCTTC	CAIREWDRGPNYGYTF
TRBD2	TRBV20-1	few	TRBJ2-3	TGCAGTGCTAGACCTAGCGGGAGGGTTGCAGATACGCAGTATTTT	CSARPSGRVADTQYF
TRBD1	TRBV4-3	-	TRBJ2-5	TGCGCCAGCAGCCAAGATTACAGGGGGCTGGTGATCAGGGAGACCCAGTACTTC	CASSQDYRGLVIRETQYF
TRBD1	TRBV20-1	-	TRBJ2-5	TGCAGTGCTAGCCAGGCGGGACAGGAACAAGAGACCCAGTACTTC	CSASQAGQEQETQYF
-	TRBV11-2	-	TRBJ2-4	TGTGCCAGCAGCTTTGGGCGGGATCTAGCCAAAAACATTCAGTACTTC	CASSFGRDLAKNIQYF
-	TRBV12-3/TRBV12-4	-	TRBJ2-3	TGTGCCAGCAGTCCCGCCGACGCGGGTTCAGATACGCAGTATTTT	CASSPADAGSDTQYF
-	TRBV29-1	many	TRBJ2-3	TGCAGCGTTGAAAGAGTGGGAGCGATTGTTGATACGCAGTATTTT	CSVERVGAIVDTQYF
TRBD1	TRBV7-9	many	TRBJ1-1	TGTGCCAGCAGCTTGGGAAGGGGGCGGCACACTGAAGCTTTCTTT	CASSLGRGRHTEAFF